This T cell receptor (beta chain) was sequenced in a study of blood T cell repertoires in COVID-19. This table comes from immunoSEQ multiplex PCR, and its TCRdb copy is limited to in-frame clones, with some not included. The data show approximately 300,000 clones, under 90% seen once. The age range of participants was about 18 to 90 years, with residence in approximately 25 US areas. The CDR3 runs to 15 residues. CDR1 and CDR2 from the germline V gene are LNHDA and SQIVND (reference sequence). With 0 bases removed from V and 3 bases from J, the gap between germline ends came to 9 bases. The chain couples TRBV19 to TRBJ1-5, with a tentative D call TRBD1 (5 bases). The receptor was derived from a woman between 18 and 29 years old who had recovered from COVID-19. Specimen: PBMCs or T cells enriched from blood (not recorded which). For the CDR3, the DNA is TGTGCCAGTAGTATAGACAGGGCGTTCAATCAGCCCCAGCATTTT. It codes for CASSIDRAFNQPQHF.